This T cell receptor beta chain was recovered during a study of OX40 agonist ivuxolimab in advanced cancers. Turning to this clone: Its specificity is not known.

The CDR3 has 13 amino acids. The germline V gene encodes CDR1 SGHTA and CDR2 FQGNSA. V was cut by 1 base and J by 3 bases, with 4 bases left in between. Sequencing used immunoSEQ multiplex PCR; TCRdb keeps in-frame clones, though not all of them. The sample consists of 65,000 to 90,000 clones, around nine tenths of them appearing once. Findings and limits, study-wide: CD4+ and CD8+ T cells in blood underwent clonal expansion by week 6 at 0.1 to 3.0 mg/kg.

The source is an adult with an advanced solid tumor such as melanoma, head and neck, liver or kidney cancer. The material sequenced was CD4+ or CD8+ T cells sorted from blood, taken in a trial of the OX40 agonist ivuxolimab. The V and J genes are TRBV7-2 and TRBJ1-5; D is uncertain. Here the CDR3 DNA reads TGTGCCAGCAGCTTAGAGTCCAATCAGCCCCAGCATTTT. Its translation: CASSLESNQPQHF. Supplemented by reference TRBV7-2 and TRBJ1-5, the full variable domain reads GAGVSQSPSNKVTEKGKDVELRCDPISGHTALYWYRQSLGQGLEFLIYFQGNSAPDKSGLPSDRFSAERTGGSVSTLTIQRTQQEDSAVYLCASSLESNQPQHFGDGTRLSIL.